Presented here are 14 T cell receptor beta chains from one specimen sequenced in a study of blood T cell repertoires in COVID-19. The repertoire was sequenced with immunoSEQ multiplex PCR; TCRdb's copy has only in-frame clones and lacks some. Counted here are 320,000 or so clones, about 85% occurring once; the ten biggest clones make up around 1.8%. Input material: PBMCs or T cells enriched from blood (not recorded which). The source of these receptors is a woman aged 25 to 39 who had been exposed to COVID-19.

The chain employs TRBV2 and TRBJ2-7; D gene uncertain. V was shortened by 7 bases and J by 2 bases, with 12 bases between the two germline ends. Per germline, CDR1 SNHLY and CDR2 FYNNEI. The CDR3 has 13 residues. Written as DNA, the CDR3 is TGTGCCAGCAATTTTTCCCCGGCCTACGAGCAGTACTTC. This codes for CASNFSPAYEQYF.

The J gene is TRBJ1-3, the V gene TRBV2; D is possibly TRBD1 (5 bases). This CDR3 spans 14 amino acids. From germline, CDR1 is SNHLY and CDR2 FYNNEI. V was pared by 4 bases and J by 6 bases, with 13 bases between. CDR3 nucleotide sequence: TGTGCCAGCAGTGCCACAGGACGAGAAAACACCATATATTTT. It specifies CASSATGRENTIYF.

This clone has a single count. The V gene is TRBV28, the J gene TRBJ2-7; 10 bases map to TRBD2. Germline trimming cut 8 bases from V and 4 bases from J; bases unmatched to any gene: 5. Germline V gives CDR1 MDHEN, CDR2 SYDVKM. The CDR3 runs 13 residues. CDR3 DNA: TGTGCCAGCGGGACTAGCGATTTTTACGAGCAGTACTTC. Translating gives CASGTSDFYEQYF.

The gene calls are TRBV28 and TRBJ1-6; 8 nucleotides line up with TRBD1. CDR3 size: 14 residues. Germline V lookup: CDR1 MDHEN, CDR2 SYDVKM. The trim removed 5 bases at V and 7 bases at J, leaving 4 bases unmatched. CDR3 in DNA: TGTGCCAGCAGTGGGACAGGATCCAATTCACCCCTCCACTTT. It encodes CASSGTGSNSPLHF.

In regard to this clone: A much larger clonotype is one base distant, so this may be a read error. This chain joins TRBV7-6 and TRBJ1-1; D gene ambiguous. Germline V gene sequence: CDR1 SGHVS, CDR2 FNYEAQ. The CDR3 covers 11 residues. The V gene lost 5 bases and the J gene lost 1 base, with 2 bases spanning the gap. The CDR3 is CASSRNTEAFF. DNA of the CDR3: TGTGCCAGCAGCCGGAACACTGAAGCTTTCTTT.

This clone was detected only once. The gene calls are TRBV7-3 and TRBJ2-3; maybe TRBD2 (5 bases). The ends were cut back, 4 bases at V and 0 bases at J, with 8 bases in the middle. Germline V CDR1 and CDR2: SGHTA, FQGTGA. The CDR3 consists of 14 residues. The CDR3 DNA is TGTGCCAGCAGCTCGACGGGGAGCACAGATACGCAGTATTTT. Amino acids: CASSSTGSTDTQYF.

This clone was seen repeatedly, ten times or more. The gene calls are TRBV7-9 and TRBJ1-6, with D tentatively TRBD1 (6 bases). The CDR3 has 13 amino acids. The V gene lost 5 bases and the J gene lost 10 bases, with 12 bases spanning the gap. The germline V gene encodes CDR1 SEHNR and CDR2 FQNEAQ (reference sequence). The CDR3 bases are TGTGCCAGCAGCCAGGGGCAGGGGTCACCCCTCCACTTT. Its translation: CASSQGQGSPLHF.

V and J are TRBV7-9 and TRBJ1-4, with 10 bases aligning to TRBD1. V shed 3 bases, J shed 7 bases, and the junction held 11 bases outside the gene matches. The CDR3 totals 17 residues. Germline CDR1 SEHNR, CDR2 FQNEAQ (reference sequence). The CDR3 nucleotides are TGTGCCAGCAGCTTGTTTGAGGCCCGGGACAGGGGTGAAAAACTGTTTTTT. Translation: CASSLFEARDRGEKLFF.

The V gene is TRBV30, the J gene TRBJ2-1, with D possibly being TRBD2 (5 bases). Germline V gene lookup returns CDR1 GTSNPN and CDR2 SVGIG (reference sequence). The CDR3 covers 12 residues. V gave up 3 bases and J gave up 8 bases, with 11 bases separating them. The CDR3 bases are TGTGCCTGGAGAACCGAGGACTATGAGCAGTTCTTC. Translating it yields CAWRTEDYEQFF.

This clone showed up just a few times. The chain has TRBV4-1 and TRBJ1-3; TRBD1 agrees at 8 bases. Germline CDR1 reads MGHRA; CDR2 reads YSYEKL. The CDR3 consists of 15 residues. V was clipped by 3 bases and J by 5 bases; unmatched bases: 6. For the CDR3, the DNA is TGCGCCAGCAGCCAGATAGGACAGGGTAGAAACACCATATATTTT. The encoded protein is CASSQIGQGRNTIYF.

The CDR3, as DNA: TGTGCCTGGAATTCCGGGACAGGGGCAGATGGCACTGAAGCTTTCTTT. It yields the protein CAWNSGTGADGTEAFF. The V gene is TRBV30, the J gene TRBJ1-1, with 10 bases lining up with TRBD1. The CDR3 runs to 16 residues. Losses at the gene ends were 4 bases for V and 4 bases for J; bases not matched to a gene: 12. CDR1 is GTSNPN, CDR2 SVGIG, per germline (reference sequence).

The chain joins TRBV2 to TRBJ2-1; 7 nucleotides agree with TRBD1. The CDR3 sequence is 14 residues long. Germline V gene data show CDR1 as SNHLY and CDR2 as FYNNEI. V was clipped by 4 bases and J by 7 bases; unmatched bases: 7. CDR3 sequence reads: CASSATGLGNEQFF. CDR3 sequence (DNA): TGTGCCAGCAGTGCGACAGGGTTAGGGAATGAGCAGTTCTTC.

The CDR3 loop reads CASGRTSGTSNRETQYF. The CDR3 coding sequence is TGTGCCAGCGGGAGGACTAGCGGGACCTCTAACCGGGAGACCCAGTACTTC. This sequence joins TRBV6-4 and TRBJ2-5; 12 nucleotides line up with TRBD2. J lost 5 bases, V lost 8 bases, and 15 bases had no gene match. The CDR3 totals 17 residues. The germline CDR1 and CDR2 sequences are MRHNA and SNTAGT.

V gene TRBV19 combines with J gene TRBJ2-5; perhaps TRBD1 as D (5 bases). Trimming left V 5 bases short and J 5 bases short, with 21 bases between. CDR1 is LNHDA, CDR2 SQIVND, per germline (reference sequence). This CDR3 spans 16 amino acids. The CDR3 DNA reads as TGTGCCAGTAGTCCTCTGGGGCAGGGAAGGCAGGAGACCCAGTACTTC. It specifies CASSPLGQGRQETQYF.